This T cell receptor beta chain was profiled in a study of memory CD4+ T cells and cytomegalovirus serostatus. Only in-frame clones appear in the TCRdb table, and some are missing; sequencing was by immunoSEQ multiplex PCR. The data show some 30,000 clones, with around 76% seen just once and more than 0.5% held by the top ten. The sort gate was single viable CD3+CD4+CD8-CD45RO+ cells for memory CD4+ T cells. Total CD4+ T cells were enriched by CD4 positive selection. V was clipped by 7 bases and J by 1 base, with 7 bases between them. The CDR3 length is 13 residues. CDR1 and CDR2 from the germline V gene are ENHRY and SYGVKD.

Material for sequencing was memory CD4+ T cells from blood. This TCR was sampled from an adult in good health and CMV-seronegative. Some clones in this sample may be carry-over from other donors' samples. The chain recombines TRBV10-3 with TRBJ2-2; weak D call: TRBD2 (6 bases). CDR3 sequence reads: CAIMRGNTGELFF. The CDR3 DNA is TGTGCCATCATGCGGGGGAACACCGGGGAGCTGTTTTTT.